This TCR beta chain was obtained from a study of cytomegalovirus exposure and HLA in healthy donors. Turning to the study itself: Approximately 180 million T cells yielded some 100 million unique TCR beta sequences, as an earlier analysis found. Study conclusions and caveats: In an earlier analysis, productive rearrangement rates for most beta V segments clustered near 87% or 30%. Rare TCR sequences predominated, though certain public TCRs were found in many donors.

PCR involved 60 Vbeta and 13 Jbeta primers. Authors' processing steps: Roughly 11 million shared chains were among the approximately 76 million unique TCR beta chains that a later analysis counted. Measured with immunoSEQ multiplex PCR; TCRdb has only the in-frame clones, and not every one. The V and J calls and the clone size are those of that table, but D and trimming were determined from the DNA. The data contain just under 95,000 clones, more than 60% of them singletons. Germline V gene sequence: CDR1 MGHDK, CDR2 SYGVNS. The CDR3 spans 14 residues. V was cut by 6 bases and J by 2 bases, with 13 bases left in between. To note about this clone: The target antigen is unknown.

Sequences were obtained from PBMCs. The rearrangement links TRBV25-1 to TRBJ1-1; D unresolved. The sequence was obtained from a man in his fifties or sixties in good health and CMV-seropositive. CDR3 region: CASSLTASNTEAFF. The CDR3 DNA is TGTGCCAGCAGCCTGACCGCTAGTAACACTGAAGCTTTCTTT.